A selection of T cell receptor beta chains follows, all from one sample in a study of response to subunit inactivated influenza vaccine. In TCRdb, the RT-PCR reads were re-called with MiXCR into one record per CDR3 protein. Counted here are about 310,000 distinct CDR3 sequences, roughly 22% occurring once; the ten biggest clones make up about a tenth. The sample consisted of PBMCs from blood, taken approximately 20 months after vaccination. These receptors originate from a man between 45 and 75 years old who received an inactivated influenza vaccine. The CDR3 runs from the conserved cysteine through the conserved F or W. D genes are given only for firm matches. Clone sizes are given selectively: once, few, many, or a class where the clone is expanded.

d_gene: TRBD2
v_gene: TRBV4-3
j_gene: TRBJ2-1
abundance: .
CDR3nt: TGCGCCAGCAGCCAAGGGGAAGGACTAGCGGGGGGGCTCAGGCTCTTC
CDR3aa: CASSQGEGLAGGLRLF

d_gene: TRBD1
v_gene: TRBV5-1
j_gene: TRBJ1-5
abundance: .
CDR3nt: TGCGCCAGCAGCTCTACAGGGGCGAGCAATCAGCCCCAGCATTTT
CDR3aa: CASSSTGASNQPQHF

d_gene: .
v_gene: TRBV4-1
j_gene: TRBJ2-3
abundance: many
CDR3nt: TGCGCCAGCAGCAAAAGACAGGGAGGTGCAGATACGCAGTATTTT
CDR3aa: CASSKRQGGADTQYF

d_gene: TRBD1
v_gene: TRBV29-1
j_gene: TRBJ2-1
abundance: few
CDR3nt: TGCAGCTCCACAGGGGGGCTAGCGAACAATGAGCAGTTCTTC
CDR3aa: CSSTGGLANNEQFF

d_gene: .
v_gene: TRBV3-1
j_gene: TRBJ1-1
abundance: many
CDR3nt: TGTGCCAGCAGCCACCACCTAAAAGGGGGCACTGAAGCTTTCTTT
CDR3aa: CASSHHLKGGTEAFF

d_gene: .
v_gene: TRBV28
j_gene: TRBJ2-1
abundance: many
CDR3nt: TGTGCCAGCAGTTTTAGGGACTGGTTCTCCTACAATGAGCAGTTCTTC
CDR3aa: CASSFRDWFSYNEQFF

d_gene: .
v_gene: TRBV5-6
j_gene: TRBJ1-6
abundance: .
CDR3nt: TGTGCCATCAGCCCGGGGCTCAATTCACCCCTCCACTTT
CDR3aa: CAISPGLNSPLHF

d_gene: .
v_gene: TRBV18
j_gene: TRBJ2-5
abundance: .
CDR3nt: TGTGCCAGCTCACCATCCCAGGGGTTGGGAGAGACCCAGTACTTC
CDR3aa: CASSPSQGLGETQYF

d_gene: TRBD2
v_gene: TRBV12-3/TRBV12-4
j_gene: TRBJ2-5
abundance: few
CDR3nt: TGTGCCAGCAGCCTAGACACCGGGAGGCGAGAGACCCAGTACTTC
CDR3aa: CASSLDTGRRETQYF

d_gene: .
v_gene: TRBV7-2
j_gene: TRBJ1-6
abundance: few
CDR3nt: TGTGCCAGCAGCTCGCTGGGGGCCAGAAATAATTCACCCCTCCACTTT
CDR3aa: CASSSLGARNNSPLHF

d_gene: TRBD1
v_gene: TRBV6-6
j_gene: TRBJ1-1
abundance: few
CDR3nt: TGTGCCAGTGGGGACAGGCTCACTGAAGCTTTCTTT
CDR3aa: CASGDRLTEAFF

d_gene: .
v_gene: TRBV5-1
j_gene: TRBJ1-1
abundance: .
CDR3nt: TGCGCCAGCAGCTTACAGGGCGCCTACACTGAAGCTTTCTTT
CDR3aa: CASSLQGAYTEAFF

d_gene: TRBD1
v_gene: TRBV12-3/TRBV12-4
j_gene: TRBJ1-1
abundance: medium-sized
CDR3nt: TGTGCCAGCACCCCCCTGACAGGGGCGAAGACTGAAGCTTTCTTT
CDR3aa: CASTPLTGAKTEAFF

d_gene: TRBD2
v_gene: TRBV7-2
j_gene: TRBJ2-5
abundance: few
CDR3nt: TGTGCCAGCAGCCGTTCCCGGACTAGTATCATTGAGACCCAGTACTTC
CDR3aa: CASSRSRTSIIETQYF

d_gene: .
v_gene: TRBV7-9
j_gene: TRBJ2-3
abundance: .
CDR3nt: TGTGCCAGCAGCTCCCGGATCGATCTGGGCACAGATACGCAGTATTTT
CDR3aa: CASSSRIDLGTDTQYF

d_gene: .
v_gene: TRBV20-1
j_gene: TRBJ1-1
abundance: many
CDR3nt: TGCGTAAGGGACATCTCGAACACTGAAGCTTTCTTT
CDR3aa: CVRDISNTEAFF

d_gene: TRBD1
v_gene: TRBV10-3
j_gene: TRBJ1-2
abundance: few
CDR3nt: TGTGCCATCAGTGAGACCTTAAGGGACAGGCTTTATGGCTACACCTTC
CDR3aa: CAISETLRDRLYGYTF

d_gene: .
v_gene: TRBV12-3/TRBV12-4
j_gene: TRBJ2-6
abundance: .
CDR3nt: TGTGCCAGCAGGACGGGCCCGGGTGGGGCCAACGTCCTGACTTTC
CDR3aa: CASRTGPGGANVLTF

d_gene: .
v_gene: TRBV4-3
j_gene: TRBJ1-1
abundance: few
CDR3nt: TGCGCCAGCAGCCAAGATCTGGGTTGGGAGGTGGGCACTGAAGCTTTCTTT
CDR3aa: CASSQDLGWEVGTEAFF

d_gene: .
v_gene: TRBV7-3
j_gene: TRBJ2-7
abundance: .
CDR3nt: TGTGCCAACAAGACGCCTCCGGGCTCCTACGAGCAGTACTTC
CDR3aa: CANKTPPGSYEQYF

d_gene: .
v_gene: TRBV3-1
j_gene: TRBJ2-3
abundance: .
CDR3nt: TGTGCCAGCAGCCAAGAGGTCCGGGGGACAGATACGCAGTATTTT
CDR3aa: CASSQEVRGTDTQYF

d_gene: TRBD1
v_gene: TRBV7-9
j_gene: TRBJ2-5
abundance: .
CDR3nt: TGTGCCAGCAGCACCGGACAGGCCCAAGAGACCCAGTACTTC
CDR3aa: CASSTGQAQETQYF

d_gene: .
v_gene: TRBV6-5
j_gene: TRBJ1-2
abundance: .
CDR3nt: TGTGCCAGCAGTTTAGCGGAGATAAACTATGGCTACACCTTC
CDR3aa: CASSLAEINYGYTF

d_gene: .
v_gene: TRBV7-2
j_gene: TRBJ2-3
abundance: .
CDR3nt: TGTGCCAGCAGCTTATGGCAGGAGGGAGATACGCAGTATTTT
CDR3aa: CASSLWQEGDTQYF

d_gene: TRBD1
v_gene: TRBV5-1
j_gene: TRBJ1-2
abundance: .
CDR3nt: TGCGCCAGCAGCTCCGTAACAGGGGCCCAGGCTAACTATGGCTACACCTTC
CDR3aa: CASSSVTGAQANYGYTF

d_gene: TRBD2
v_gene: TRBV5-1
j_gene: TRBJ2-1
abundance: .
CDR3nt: TGCGCCAGCAGCTTGGCCGGTAGCGGGGGGTTCAATGAGCAGTTCTTC
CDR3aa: CASSLAGSGGFNEQFF

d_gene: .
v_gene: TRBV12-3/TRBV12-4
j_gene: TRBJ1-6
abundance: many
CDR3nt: TGTGCCAGCAGAAGAGACAGAAGTAATTCACCCCTCCACTTT
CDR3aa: CASRRDRSNSPLHF

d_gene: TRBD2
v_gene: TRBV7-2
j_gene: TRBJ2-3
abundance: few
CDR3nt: TGTGCCAGCAGCAACCCGCGGGGGGAGGATACGCAGTATTTT
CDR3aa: CASSNPRGEDTQYF

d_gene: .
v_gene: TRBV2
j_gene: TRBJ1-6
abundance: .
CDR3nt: TGTGCCAGCAACCTCCTTAGGGGCTCAGAGAATTCACCCCTCCACTTT
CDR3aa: CASNLLRGSENSPLHF

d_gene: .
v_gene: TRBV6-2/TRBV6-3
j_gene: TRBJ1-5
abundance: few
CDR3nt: TGTGCCAGCAGTCTCTACTTAAGGGGCAATCAGCCCCAGCATTTT
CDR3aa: CASSLYLRGNQPQHF

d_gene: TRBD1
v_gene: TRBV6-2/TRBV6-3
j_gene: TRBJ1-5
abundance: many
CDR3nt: TGTGCCAGCAGTTACGACAGGGGCAATCAGCCCCAGCATTTT
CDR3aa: CASSYDRGNQPQHF

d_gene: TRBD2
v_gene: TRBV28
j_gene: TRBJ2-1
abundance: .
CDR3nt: TGTGCCAGCAGTTGGGGACTAGCGGGAGGAATTGAGCAGTTCTTC
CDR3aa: CASSWGLAGGIEQFF

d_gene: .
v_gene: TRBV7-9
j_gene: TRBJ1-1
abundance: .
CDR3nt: TGTGCCAGCAGCTTAGTGGCCGGGACTGGGCCTGAAGCTTTCTTT
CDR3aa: CASSLVAGTGPEAFF

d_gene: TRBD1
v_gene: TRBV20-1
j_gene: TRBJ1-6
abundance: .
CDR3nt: TGCAGTGCTAGACAGGGGGCTATTGATTCACCCCTCCACTTT
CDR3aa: CSARQGAIDSPLHF

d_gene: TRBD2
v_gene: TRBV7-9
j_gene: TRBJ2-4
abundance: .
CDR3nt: TGTGCCAGCAGCCCAAAACTAGCGGGTGAGGCCAAAAACATTCAGTACTTC
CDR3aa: CASSPKLAGEAKNIQYF

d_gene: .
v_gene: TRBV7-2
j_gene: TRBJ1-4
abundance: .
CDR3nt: TGTGCCAGCAGCTTTCAGATAGGGATTGTTGAAAAACTGTTTTTT
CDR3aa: CASSFQIGIVEKLFF

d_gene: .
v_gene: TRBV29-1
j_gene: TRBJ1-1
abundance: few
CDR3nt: TGCAGCGTTGCCGCCGAACCCTTGAACACTGAAGCTTTCTTT
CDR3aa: CSVAAEPLNTEAFF

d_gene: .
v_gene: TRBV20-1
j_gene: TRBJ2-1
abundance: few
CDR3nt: TGCAGTGCTTTAGGGAGTTGGCTCTACAATGAGCAGTTCTTC
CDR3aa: CSALGSWLYNEQFF

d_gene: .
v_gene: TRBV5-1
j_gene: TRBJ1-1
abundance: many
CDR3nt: TGCGCCAGCAGCTTGAAATCCGGGCGGATGAACACTGAAGCTTTCTTT
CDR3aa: CASSLKSGRMNTEAFF

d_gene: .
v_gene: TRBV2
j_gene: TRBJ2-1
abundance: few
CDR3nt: TGTGCCACTCAGAAGCCGGGGGGCAAGGGCAATGAGCAGTTCTTC
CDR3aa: CATQKPGGKGNEQFF

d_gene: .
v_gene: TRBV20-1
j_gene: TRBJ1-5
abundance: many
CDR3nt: TGCAGTGCGAGGGGTTGGGACAAAAATCAGCCCCAGCATTTT
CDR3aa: CSARGWDKNQPQHF

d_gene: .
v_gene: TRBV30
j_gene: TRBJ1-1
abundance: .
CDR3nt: TGTGGCTGGAGTAGGAACACTGAAGCTTTCTTT
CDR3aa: CGWSRNTEAFF

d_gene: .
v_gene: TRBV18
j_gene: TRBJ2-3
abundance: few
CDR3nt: TGTGCCAGCTCATCACTCGAAGTCGGGGGGCAGGGGGATACGCAGTATTTT
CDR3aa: CASSSLEVGGQGDTQYF

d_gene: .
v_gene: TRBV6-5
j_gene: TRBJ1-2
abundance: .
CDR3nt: TGTGCCAGCAGTCACACCGGGGGCAGTAACTATGGCTACACCTTC
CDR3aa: CASSHTGGSNYGYTF

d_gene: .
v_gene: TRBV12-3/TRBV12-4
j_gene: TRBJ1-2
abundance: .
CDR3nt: TGTGCCAGCAGTCCAAACACCCGTATAGGGTATGGCTACACCTTC
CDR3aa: CASSPNTRIGYGYTF

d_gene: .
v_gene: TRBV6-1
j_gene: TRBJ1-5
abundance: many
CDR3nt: TGTGCCAGCATCCTTGGGGGTCGGGGGGAAGAGCCCCAGCATTTT
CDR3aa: CASILGGRGEEPQHF

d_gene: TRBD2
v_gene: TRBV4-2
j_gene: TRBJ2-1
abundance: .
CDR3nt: TGTGCCAGCAGCCACTCTGCACTAGCGGGAGTAAGGGTGCATGAGCAGTTCTTC
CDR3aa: CASSHSALAGVRVHEQFF

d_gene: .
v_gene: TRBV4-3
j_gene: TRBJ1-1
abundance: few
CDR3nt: TGCGCCAGCAGCCAAGAGGGAGGTACAGGGAACACTGAAGCTTTCTTT
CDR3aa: CASSQEGGTGNTEAFF

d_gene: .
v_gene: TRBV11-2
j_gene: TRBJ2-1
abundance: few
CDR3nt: TGTGCCAGCAGCCTCACTCGAAGCTCCTACAATGAGCAGTTCTTC
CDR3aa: CASSLTRSSYNEQFF

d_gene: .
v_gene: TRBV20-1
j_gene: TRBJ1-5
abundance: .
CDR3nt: TGCAGTGCTAGGGGGTTGGGTCTTAGCAATCAGCCCCAGCATTTT
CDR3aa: CSARGLGLSNQPQHF

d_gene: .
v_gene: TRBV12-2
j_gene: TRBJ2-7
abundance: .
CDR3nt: TGTGCAAGTCGCTTACTGGGCAGCTCCTACGAGCAGTACTTC
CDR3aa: CASRLLGSSYEQYF

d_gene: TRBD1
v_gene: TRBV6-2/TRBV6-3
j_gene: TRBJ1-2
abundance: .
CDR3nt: TGTGCCAGCAGTTACGGGTCGCGACAGGGTGGCTACACCTTC
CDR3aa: CASSYGSRQGGYTF

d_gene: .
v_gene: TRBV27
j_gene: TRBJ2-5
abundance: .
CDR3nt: TGTGCCAGCAGCCATCCCGGAGAGACCCAGTACTTC
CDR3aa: CASSHPGETQYF

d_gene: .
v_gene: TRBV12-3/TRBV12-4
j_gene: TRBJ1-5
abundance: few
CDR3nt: TGTGCCAGCAGGGAACAGGGAATCAATCAGCCCCAGCATTTT
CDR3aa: CASREQGINQPQHF